The text below deals with one TCR beta chain. As yet, its antigen is unknown. The germline CDR1 and CDR2 sequences are SGHRS and YFSETQ. Trimming removed 0 bases from V and 2 bases from J, with 8 bases in between. CDR3 size: 14 residues. Clones were read by immunoSEQ multiplex PCR, and TCRdb kept only the in-frame ones, dropping some. The sample includes tens of thousands of clones, about nine tenths of them seen just once. This record comes from a study of PD-L1 blockade in urothelial cancer. Study information: T cell content in blood samples showed a median of about 150,000.

The time point: peripheral blood 6 weeks after treatment start. Study findings and constraints: Better survival was predicted when blood TCR clonality before treatment fell below the median.

The sequence was collected from a man aged 55 to 70 with urothelial cancer. The sample in question was PBMCs, obtained around atezolizumab (anti-PD-L1) treatment. The chain has TRBV5-1 and TRBJ1-1; D may be TRBD1 (5 bases). CDR3 nucleotide sequence: TGCGCCAGCAGCTTGGGACAGCCAAACACTGAAGCTTTCTTT. Translating gives CASSLGQPNTEAFF.